These T cell receptor beta chains were read from a single sample in a study of T-cell reconstitution after alpha-beta-depleted transplantation in children. MiXCR, applied by TCRdb to the PCR reads, yields one record per CDR3 protein. The repertoire consists of 200,000 to 250,000 distinct CDR3 sequences, with approximately 12% occurring once and the leading ten covering approximately 2.4%. The specimen was PBMCs from the stem cell graft donor, collected from the stem cell graft. Receptors were obtained from a human donor who donated a stem cell graft to a child with acute lymphoblastic leukemia. CDR3s include the opening cysteine and the closing phenylalanine or tryptophan. Fields, in order: D gene, clone size, V gene, J gene, CDR3 DNA, CDR3 protein. A D gene is named only where the DNA matches it firmly. Clone size is stated in some rows and not others, as once, few, many or a class when expanded.

d_gene: -; abundance: many; v_gene: TRBV21-1; j_gene: TRBJ2-7; CDR3nt: TGTGCCAGCAGCACTCCGAGGGGAAGTTTGTCCTACGAGCAGTACTTC; CDR3aa: CASSTPRGSLSYEQYF
d_gene: -; abundance: many; v_gene: TRBV4-3; j_gene: TRBJ2-4; CDR3nt: TGCGCCAGCAGCCAAGGAAGGGGCCTAAAAAACATTCAGTACTTC; CDR3aa: CASSQGRGLKNIQYF
d_gene: -; abundance: many; v_gene: TRBV7-9; j_gene: TRBJ1-5; CDR3nt: TGTGCCAGCAGCTTATCCCTCTATCAGCCCCAGCATTTT; CDR3aa: CASSLSLYQPQHF
d_gene: TRBD1; abundance: many; v_gene: TRBV5-1; j_gene: TRBJ2-1; CDR3nt: TGCGCCAGCAGCTTGGTGACAGGGGGCAATGAGCAGTTCTTC; CDR3aa: CASSLVTGGNEQFF
d_gene: -; abundance: many; v_gene: TRBV20-1; j_gene: TRBJ2-7; CDR3nt: TGCAGTGCTGGCATCGAGCCCTACGAGCAGTACTTC; CDR3aa: CSAGIEPYEQYF
d_gene: TRBD2; abundance: many; v_gene: TRBV5-1; j_gene: TRBJ2-1; CDR3nt: TGCGCCAGCAGCTCCATCCCTAGCGGGGGGATTCCCAATGAGCAGTTCTTC; CDR3aa: CASSSIPSGGIPNEQFF
d_gene: -; abundance: many; v_gene: TRBV24-1; j_gene: TRBJ2-5; CDR3nt: TGTGCCACCAGTGATTTTGGCCAAGAGACCCAGTACTTC; CDR3aa: CATSDFGQETQYF
d_gene: TRBD1; abundance: many; v_gene: TRBV7-8; j_gene: TRBJ2-1; CDR3nt: TGTGCCAGCAGCCGTTCTGACAGGGGGGCATACAATGAGCAGTTCTTC; CDR3aa: CASSRSDRGAYNEQFF
d_gene: -; abundance: many; v_gene: TRBV6-1; j_gene: TRBJ1-1; CDR3nt: TGTGCCTGCAAACGAGGGGCGACCACTGAAGCTTTCTTT; CDR3aa: CACKRGATTEAFF
d_gene: TRBD1; abundance: -; v_gene: TRBV2; j_gene: TRBJ1-2; CDR3nt: TGTGCCAGCAGGGCCACAGGGGATGGCTACACCTTC; CDR3aa: CASRATGDGYTF
d_gene: TRBD1; abundance: -; v_gene: TRBV30; j_gene: TRBJ2-5; CDR3nt: TGTGCCTGGAGTTTACAGGGGGAAGAGACCCAGTACTTC; CDR3aa: CAWSLQGEETQYF
d_gene: TRBD1; abundance: -; v_gene: TRBV24-1; j_gene: TRBJ1-4; CDR3nt: TGTGCCACCAGTGATTCAAGACAGGGGGCTGAAAAACTGTTTTTT; CDR3aa: CATSDSRQGAEKLFF
d_gene: -; abundance: -; v_gene: TRBV7-9; j_gene: TRBJ2-7; CDR3nt: TGTGCCAGCAGTTACTCGACAGCTACCTACGAGCAGTACTTC; CDR3aa: CASSYSTATYEQYF
d_gene: -; abundance: many; v_gene: TRBV9; j_gene: TRBJ2-7; CDR3nt: TGTGCCAGCAGCGTTGGACTGATATCCTACGAGCAGTACTTC; CDR3aa: CASSVGLISYEQYF
d_gene: -; abundance: many; v_gene: TRBV12-3/TRBV12-4; j_gene: TRBJ2-6; CDR3nt: TGTGCCAGCAGTCCCCCCACTGGTTTCTCTGGGGCCAACGTCCTGACTTTC; CDR3aa: CASSPPTGFSGANVLTF
d_gene: -; abundance: -; v_gene: TRBV20-1; j_gene: TRBJ1-3; CDR3nt: TGCAGTGCTAGACGGACAGTTTACGGAAACACCATATATTTT; CDR3aa: CSARRTVYGNTIYF
d_gene: -; abundance: many; v_gene: TRBV29-1; j_gene: TRBJ1-4; CDR3nt: TGCAGCGTATGGGAGGGTGAAAAACTGTTTTTT; CDR3aa: CSVWEGEKLFF
d_gene: TRBD1; abundance: many; v_gene: TRBV6-2/TRBV6-3; j_gene: TRBJ2-7; CDR3nt: TGTGCCAGCAGCTATTTAACCGGGACAGGGTACGAGCAGTACTTC; CDR3aa: CASSYLTGTGYEQYF